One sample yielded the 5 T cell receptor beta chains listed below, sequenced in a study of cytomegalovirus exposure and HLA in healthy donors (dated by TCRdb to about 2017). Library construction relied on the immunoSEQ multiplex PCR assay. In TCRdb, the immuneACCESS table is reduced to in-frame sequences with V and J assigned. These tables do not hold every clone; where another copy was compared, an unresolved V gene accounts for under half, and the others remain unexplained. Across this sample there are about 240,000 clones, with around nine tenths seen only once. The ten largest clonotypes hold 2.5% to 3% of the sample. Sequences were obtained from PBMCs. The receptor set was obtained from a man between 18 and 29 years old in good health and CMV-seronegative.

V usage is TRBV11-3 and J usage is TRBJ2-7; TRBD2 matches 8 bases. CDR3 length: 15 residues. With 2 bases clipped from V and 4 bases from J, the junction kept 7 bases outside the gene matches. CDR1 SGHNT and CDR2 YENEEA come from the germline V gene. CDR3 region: CASSLMRGAEYEQYF. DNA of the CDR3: TGTGCCAGCAGCTTAATGCGGGGGGCCGAATACGAGCAGTACTTC. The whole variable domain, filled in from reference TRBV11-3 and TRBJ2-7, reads EAGVVQSPRYKIIEKKQPVAFWCNPISGHNTLYWYLQNLGQGPELLIRYENEEAVDDSQLPKDRFSAERLKGVDSTLKIQPAELGDSAVYLCASSLMRGAEYEQYFGPGTRLTVT.

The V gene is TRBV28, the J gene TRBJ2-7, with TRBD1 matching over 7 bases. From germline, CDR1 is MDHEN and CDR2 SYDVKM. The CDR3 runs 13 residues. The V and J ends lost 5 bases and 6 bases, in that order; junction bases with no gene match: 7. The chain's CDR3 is CASSPSTGREQYF. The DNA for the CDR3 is TGTGCCAGCAGTCCCTCGACAGGGCGCGAGCAGTACTTC.

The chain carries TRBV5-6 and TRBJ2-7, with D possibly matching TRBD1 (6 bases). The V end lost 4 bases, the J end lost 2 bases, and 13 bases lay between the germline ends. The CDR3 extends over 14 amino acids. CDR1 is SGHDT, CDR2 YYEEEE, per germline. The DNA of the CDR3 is TGTGCCAGCAGCCTCCTTCAGGGGACCTACGAGCAGTACTTC. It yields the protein CASSLLQGTYEQYF.

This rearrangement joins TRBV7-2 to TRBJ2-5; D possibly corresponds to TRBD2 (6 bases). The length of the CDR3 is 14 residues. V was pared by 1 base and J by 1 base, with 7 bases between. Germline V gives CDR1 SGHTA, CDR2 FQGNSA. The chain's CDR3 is CASSLVSGQETQYF. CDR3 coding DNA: TGTGCCAGCAGCTTAGTTAGCGGCCAAGAGACCCAGTACTTC.

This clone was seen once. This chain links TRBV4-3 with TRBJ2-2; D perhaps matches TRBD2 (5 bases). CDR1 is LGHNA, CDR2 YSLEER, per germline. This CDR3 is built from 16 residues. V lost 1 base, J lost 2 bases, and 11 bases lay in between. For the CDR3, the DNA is TGCGCCAGCAGCCAAGTTCTGAGGGATAACACCGGGGAGCTGTTTTTT. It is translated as CASSQVLRDNTGELFF.